Listed here are 2 T cell receptor beta chains from one sample, sequenced in a study of response to subunit inactivated influenza vaccine. TCRdb reprocessed the RT-PCR reads via MiXCR and lists one record per CDR3 protein. Of about 190,000 distinct CDR3 sequences listed, about 15% are singletons. Material: CD8+ T cells sorted from PBMCs, obtained 5 days after vaccination. These receptors came from a man aged 50-59 years who received an inactivated influenza vaccine.

This clonotype was detected only a few times. The gene calls are TRBV15 and TRBJ2-5; the D gene is possibly TRBD2 (5 bases). The CDR3 loop spans 14 amino acids. The germline V gene has CDR1 LNHNV and CDR2 YYDKDF (reference sequence). Trimming shortened V by 0 bases and J by 3 bases, and 8 bases separated the two germline ends. DNA for the CDR3: TGTGCCACCAGCAGAGATACGGGGAAAGAGACCCAGTACTTC. Its translation is CATSRDTGKETQYF.

J is TRBJ1-2 and V is TRBV20-1, with D perhaps TRBD1 (5 bases). Germline V gene lookup returns CDR1 DFQATT and CDR2 SNEGSKA (reference sequence). V lost 1 base, J lost 3 bases, and 12 bases lay in between. The CDR3 has 14 residues. The CDR3 spells CSARGAGSDYGYTF. Written as DNA, the CDR3 is TGCAGTGCTAGAGGGGCAGGGTCGGACTATGGCTACACCTTC.